This paragraph covers one T cell receptor (beta chain) sequence. Per the authors' pipeline: By means of reference gene primer amplification, nucleated cell counts were estimated. Sequencing was performed with immunoSEQ multiplex PCR; in TCRdb, only in-frame clones are kept and a portion is missing. V, J and clone size were drawn from that table, and D and trimming were deduced from the DNA. The sample has 100,000 or so clones; around 87% are singletons. These data come from a study of blood T cell repertoires in COVID-19. Turning to the study itself: Samples taken during acute and convalescent COVID-19 were collected in the United States, Italy and Spain. Sources were T cells, B-cell-depleted T cells, or PBMCs; the material itself was cDNA or gDNA.

Per the germline V gene, CDR1 is SGHNT and CDR2 is YENEEA. This CDR3 has 14 amino acids. Between the trimmed V and J ends, which lost 1 base and 7 bases, there was a span of 11 bases. This clonotype was obtained from a woman in her 30s with acute or convalescent COVID-19. The sequencing input was peripheral blood. V usage is TRBV11-3 and J usage is TRBJ2-1; possible D gene TRBD1, 6 bases. CDR3 amino acids: CASSLGDTVNEQFF. CDR3 bases: TGTGCCAGCAGCTTAGGGGACACCGTTAATGAGCAGTTCTTC.